The 8 T cell receptor beta chains presented below share a single source sample, sequenced in a study of OX40 agonist ivuxolimab in advanced cancers. Receptor amplification or capture employed the immunoSEQ multiplex PCR assay. The table comes from immuneACCESS by way of TCRdb, which keeps in-frame sequences with V and J called. Part of the clones is missing from these tables; in studies checked, under half for an unresolved V gene and the rest for unknown reasons. A total of approximately 120,000 clones appear in this sample, about 90% of them only once. Clones ranked in the top ten supply 0.7% to 0.85% of the sample. This material consisted of CD4+ or CD8+ T cells sorted from blood, taken in a trial of the OX40 agonist ivuxolimab. These TCRs come from an adult with an advanced solid tumor such as melanoma, head and neck, liver or kidney cancer.

This chain links TRBV15 with TRBJ1-3; D unclear. Germline-derived CDR1 and CDR2 are LNHNV and YYDKDF (reference sequence). V lost 0 bases to trimming and J lost 7 bases, with 16 bases between them. There are 16 residues in the CDR3. The chain's CDR3 is CATSRDLAPQPNTIYF. The DNA of the CDR3 is TGTGCCACCAGCAGAGATCTGGCACCCCAGCCCAACACCATATATTTT. The variable domain in full, completed from reference TRBV15 and TRBJ1-3, reads DAMVIQNPRYQVTQFGKPVTLSCSQTLNHNVMYWYQQKSSQAPKLLFHYYDKDFNNEADTPDNFQSRRPNTSFCFLDIRSPGLGDTAMYLCATSRDLAPQPNTIYFGEGSWLTVV.

The V and J genes are TRBV6-1 and TRBJ2-7; D is possibly TRBD1 or TRBD2 (5 bases each). Trimming removed 8 bases at V and 11 bases at J, with 28 bases between. The germline gives CDR1 MNHNS, CDR2 SASEGT. The CDR3 loop spans 15 amino acids. CDR3 in DNA: TGTGCCAGCCGTAGTGCTCCTCTGAGTCGGGACCAGGAGTACTTC. It translates to CASRSAPLSRDQEYF.

Here the CDR3 DNA reads TGTGCCAGCAGCCAGGACAGGGTTCTCTACGAGCAGTACTTC. It is translated as CASSQDRVLYEQYF. The chain couples TRBV7-8 to TRBJ2-7; 8 nucleotides agree with TRBD1. The J segment lost 3 bases and the V segment lost 5 bases, leaving 6 bases of the junction unmatched. The CDR3 consists of 14 residues. Germline CDR1 is SGHVS and CDR2 is FQNEAQ.

The genes are TRBV5-6 and TRBJ1-5, with D possibly being TRBD1 (5 bases). CDR1 SGHDT and CDR2 YYEEEE come from the germline V gene. Trimming removed 2 bases at V and 4 bases at J, with 13 bases between. The CDR3 has 15 amino acids. The CDR3 spells CASSFTGTRNQPQHF. Here the CDR3 DNA reads TGTGCCAGCAGCTTTACAGGAACCCGAAATCAGCCCCAGCATTTT.

The rearrangement uses TRBV14 and TRBJ2-1; 9 nucleotides match TRBD2. This CDR3 has 17 amino acids. Trimming took 1 base from V and 6 from J; bases not matched to a gene: 10. Germline lookup yields CDR1 SGHDN and CDR2 FVKESK. The CDR3 DNA is TGTGCCAGCAGCCAAGGCGGACGCGGGAGGGCCTCCAATGAGCAGTTCTTC. It translates to CASSQGGRGRASNEQFF.

Only a few counts were recorded for this clone. This CDR3 is CASRSVDNEQFF. The DNA of the CDR3 is TGTGCCAGCCGCTCGGTCGACAATGAGCAGTTCTTC. V and J are TRBV7-2 and TRBJ2-1; D unclear. Trimming pared 8 bases from V and 5 bases from J, leaving 10 bases between. CDR3 size: 12 residues. Germline V lookup: CDR1 SGHTA, CDR2 FQGNSA. Complete variable domain (other parts from reference TRBV7-2 and TRBJ2-1): GAGVSQSPSNKVTEKGKDVELRCDPISGHTALYWYRQSLGQGLEFLIYFQGNSAPDKSGLPSDRFSAERTGGSVSTLTIQRTQQEDSAVYLCASRSVDNEQFFGPGTRLTVL.

The J gene is TRBJ1-4, the V gene TRBV13; 9 positions agree with TRBD1. Losses at the gene ends were 5 bases for V and 5 bases for J; bases not matched to a gene: 6. Per germline, CDR1 PRHDT and CDR2 FYEKMQ (reference sequence). The CDR3 runs to 15 residues. The CDR3 coding sequence is TGTGCCAGCAGCAACACAGGGGGCAAAAATGAAAAACTGTTTTTT. It specifies CASSNTGGKNEKLFF.

The chain couples TRBV27 to TRBJ2-7; the match to TRBD2 covers 11 bases. Germline V gene data show CDR1 as MNHEY and CDR2 as SMNVEV (reference sequence). The ends lost 6 bases at V and 3 bases at J; junction bases unmatched: 13. This CDR3 comprises 17 residues. DNA of the CDR3: TGTGCCAGCAGGCCTTCGTCGGGACTAGCGGATATCTACGAGCAGTACTTC. Translating it yields CASRPSSGLADIYEQYF.